This T cell receptor (beta chain) appears in the sequencing data of a study of shared clonotypes between healthy human individuals. The CDR3 contains 15 residues. Trimming shortened V by 2 bases and J by 1 base, and 11 bases separated the two germline ends. Germline-derived CDR1 and CDR2 are MNHEY and SMNVEV (reference sequence). The study used 85 million or so PBMCs per unsorted sample for genomic DNA. This clone was observed many times. For every subset, genomic DNA was evenly distributed across several immunoSEQ plates. Per the original data handling: ImmunoSEQ sequences covered only the junction and lacked quality scores; filtering therefore differed. The table came from immunoSEQ multiplex PCR; TCRdb's copy has only in-frame clones and leaves some out. V and J calls and clone size come straight from that table; D and trimming were deduced from the DNA. The profile shows about 490,000 clones, 81% of them singletons.

This receptor was obtained from a woman aged 40 to 50 in good health. Some clones in this sample may be carry-over from other donors' samples. The rearrangement links TRBV27 to TRBJ2-5; unclear D gene. The sample was PBMCs. The CDR3 here is CASSLASFPQETQYF. CDR3 sequence (DNA): TGTGCCAGCAGTTTAGCTAGTTTCCCCCAAGAGACCCAGTACTTC.